This section outlines one T cell receptor beta chain sequence together with its context. The CDR3 has 14 residues. In germline, CDR1 is SGHTA, CDR2 FQGNSA. V dropped 6 bases and J dropped 8; count of bases not matched to a gene: 5. The data stem from a study of blood T cell repertoires in COVID-19. Sequencing was performed with immunoSEQ multiplex PCR; in TCRdb, only in-frame clones are kept and a portion is missing. This table has about 200,000 clones, 85% to 90% appearing once. What was sequenced was peripheral blood. The chain has TRBV7-2 and TRBJ1-4; 11 positions match TRBD1. The sequence derives from a woman in her 70s with acute or convalescent COVID-19. In DNA, the CDR3 is TGTGCCAGCAGTAAGGACAGGGGGCGGGAAAAACTGTTTTTT. Protein sequence: CASSKDRGREKLFF.